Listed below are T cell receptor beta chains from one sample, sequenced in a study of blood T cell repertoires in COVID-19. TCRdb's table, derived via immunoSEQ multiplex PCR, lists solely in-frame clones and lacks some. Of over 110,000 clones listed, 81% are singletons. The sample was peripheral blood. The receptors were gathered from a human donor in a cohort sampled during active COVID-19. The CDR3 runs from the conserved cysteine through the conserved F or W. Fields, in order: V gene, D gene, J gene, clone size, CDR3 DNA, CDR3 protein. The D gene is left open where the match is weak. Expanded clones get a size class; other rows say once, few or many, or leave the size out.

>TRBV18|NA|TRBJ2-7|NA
TGTGCCAGCTCACCCGTTGGATCCGGGTACGAGCAGTACTTC
CASSPVGSGYEQYF
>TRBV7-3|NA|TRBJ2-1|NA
TGTGCCAGCAGCCCTAACCGTCGCAATGAGCAGTTCTTC
CASSPNRRNEQFF
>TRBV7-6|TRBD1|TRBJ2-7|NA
TGTGCCAGCAGCTCTACAGGGGGTTACGAGCAGTACTTC
CASSSTGGYEQYF
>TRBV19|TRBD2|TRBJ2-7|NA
TGTGCCAGTAGTTCGACTAGCGTCCACGAGCAGTACTTC
CASSSTSVHEQYF
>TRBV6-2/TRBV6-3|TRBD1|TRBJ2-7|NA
TGTGCCAGCAGTTTCACCCGGGACAGATACGAGCAGTACTTC
CASSFTRDRYEQYF
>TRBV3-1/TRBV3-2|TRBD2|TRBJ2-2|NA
TGTGCCAGCAGCTTAGCGGGAGTGGATACCGGGGAGCTGTTTTTT
CASSLAGVDTGELFF
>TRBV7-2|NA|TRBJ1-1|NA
TGTGCCAGCAACCTTCTAATGAACACTGAAGCTTTCTTT
CASNLLMNTEAFF
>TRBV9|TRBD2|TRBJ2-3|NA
TGTGCCAGCAGCGTAGCCCCGGGACTAGCGGGCCCACCATCTCTTACGCAGTATTTT
CASSVAPGLAGPPSLTQYF
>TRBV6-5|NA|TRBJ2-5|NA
TGTGCCAGCAGTCGCCTGACAGGCCCCCAAGAGACCCAGTACTTC
CASSRLTGPQETQYF
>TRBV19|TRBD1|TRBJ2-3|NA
TGTGCCAGTAGTTATGAAATACAGGGGATGAACACAGATACGCAGTATTTT
CASSYEIQGMNTDTQYF
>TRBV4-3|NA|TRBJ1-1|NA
TGCGCCAGCAGCCAAGACAGGGCCAACACTGAAGCTTTCTTT
CASSQDRANTEAFF
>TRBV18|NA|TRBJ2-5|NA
TGTGCCAGCTCACAGGGAGTTGGGGAGACCCAGTACTTC
CASSQGVGETQYF
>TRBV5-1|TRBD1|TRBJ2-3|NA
TGCGCCAGCAGCCACGGACAGGGGAAGCACTCAGATACGCAGTATTTT
CASSHGQGKHSDTQYF
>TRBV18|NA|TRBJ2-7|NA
TGTGCCAGCTCACAGGGGGACCCCTACGAGCAGTACTTC
CASSQGDPYEQYF
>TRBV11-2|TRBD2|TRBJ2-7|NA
TGTGCCAGCTCGCGCCCCGAAGCGGGAGGCAACTACGAGCAGTACTTC
CASSRPEAGGNYEQYF
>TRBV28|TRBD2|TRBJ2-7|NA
TGTGCCAGCATTGAGCCCGGGACTAGCGGAGAGCAGTACTTC
CASIEPGTSGEQYF
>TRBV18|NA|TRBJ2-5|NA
TGTGCCAGCTCCCCCCTAGAAGAGACCCAGTACTTC
CASSPLEETQYF
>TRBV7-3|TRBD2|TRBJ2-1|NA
TGTGCCAGCAGCTTAACCGGTAGCGGGAATGAGCAGTTCTTC
CASSLTGSGNEQFF
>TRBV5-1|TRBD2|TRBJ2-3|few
TGCGCCAGCAGCACTTTACCCGGGACTAGCACCACAGATACGCAGTATTTT
CASSTLPGTSTTDTQYF
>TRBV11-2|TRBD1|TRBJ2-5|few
TGTGCCAGCAGCCCGGACAGGGGAGAGACCCAGTACTTC
CASSPDRGETQYF
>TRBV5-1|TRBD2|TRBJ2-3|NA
TGCGCCACCGGTAGCGGGGGGGGCGGCGATACGCAGTATTTT
CATGSGGGGDTQYF
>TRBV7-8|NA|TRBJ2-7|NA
TGTGCCAGCAGTTTAGCGCAGGGGAGCGAGCAGTACTTC
CASSLAQGSEQYF
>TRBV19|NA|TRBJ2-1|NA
TGTGCCAGTAGTACCAGGGACTCCAGCTCCTACAATGAGCAGTTCTTC
CASSTRDSSSYNEQFF
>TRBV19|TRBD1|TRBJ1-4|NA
TGTGCCAGTAGTATCGTCGGGACAGGGCGGGAAAAACTGTTTTTT
CASSIVGTGREKLFF
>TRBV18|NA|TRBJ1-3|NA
TGTGCCAGCTCACTAACTCCATCGACAGGCGGATCTGGAAACACCATATATTTT
CASSLTPSTGGSGNTIYF
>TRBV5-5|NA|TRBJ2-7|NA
TGTGCCAGCAGCTGGGGCCTCACTGGCGAGCAGTACTTC
CASSWGLTGEQYF
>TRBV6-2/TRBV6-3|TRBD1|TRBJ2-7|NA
TGTGCCAGCAGTGACAGGGTGAGAGAGCAGTACTTC
CASSDRVREQYF
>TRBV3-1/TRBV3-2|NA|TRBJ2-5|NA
TGTGCCAGCAGCCACCACACAGACCAAGAGACCCAGTACTTC
CASSHHTDQETQYF
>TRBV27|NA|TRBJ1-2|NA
TGTGCCAGCAGTTTTACCTCAGGGGCCGGCGGCTACACCTTC
CASSFTSGAGGYTF
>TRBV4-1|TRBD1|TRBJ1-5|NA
TGCGCCAGCAGACCTCGGGACAGAAATAATCAGCCCCAGCATTTT
CASRPRDRNNQPQHF
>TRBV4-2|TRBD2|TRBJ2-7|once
TGTGCCAGCAGCCAAGATTTAGTCCCGGCGGGAGGTTACGAGCAGTACTTC
CASSQDLVPAGGYEQYF
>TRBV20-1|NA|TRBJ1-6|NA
TGCAGTGCTTCAGCGGATTCACCCCTCCACTTT
CSASADSPLHF
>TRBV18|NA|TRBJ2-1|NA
TGTGCCAGCTCACCCGGCGTAACGACAGGCGCCCAGTTCTTC
CASSPGVTTGAQFF